The clone carrying this T cell receptor (beta chain) was seen only a few times. Its target is not known. One junction end disagrees with the germline gene, perhaps due to a read error. The samples, holding about 1-10 million cryopreserved PBMC, were thawed before DNA extraction was carried out. The record originates from a study of long-term antiretroviral therapy in people with HIV. Whole-study findings and limits: Pre-ART expanded clones dominated the repertoire at every time point.

This was the immunoSEQ v3.0 assay at survey level. A per-sample goal of roughly 35,000-55,000 T-cell genomes was targeted by sequencing. Libraries were prepared by immunoSEQ multiplex PCR; TCRdb keeps only in-frame clonotypes and omits some of them. The sample comprises tens of thousands of clones, more than 75% of which are singletons, and around 4.8% rests with the top ten. Sequenced here: unsorted PBMCs, sampled 0.5 years after starting antiretroviral therapy. This sequence was found in a woman aged 40 to 55 with HIV.

The chain's CDR3 is CASGHLGDTQYF. The DNA of the CDR3 is TGCGCCAGCGGCCACTTAGGAGATACGCAGTATTTT. The chain is built from TRBV4-1 and TRBJ2-3; D not resolved. Germline CDR1 and CDR2: MGHRA and YSYEKL. The length of the CDR3 is 12 residues.